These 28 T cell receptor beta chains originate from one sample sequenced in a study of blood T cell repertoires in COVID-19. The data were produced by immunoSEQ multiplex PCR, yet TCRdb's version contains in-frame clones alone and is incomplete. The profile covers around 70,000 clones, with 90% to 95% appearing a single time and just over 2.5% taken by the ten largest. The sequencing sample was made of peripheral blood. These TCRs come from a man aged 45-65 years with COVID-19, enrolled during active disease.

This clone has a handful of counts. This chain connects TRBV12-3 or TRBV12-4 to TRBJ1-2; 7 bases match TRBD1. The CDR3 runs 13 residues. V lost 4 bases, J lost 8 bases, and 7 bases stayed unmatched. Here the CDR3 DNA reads TGTGCCAGCAGTTCCACAGGGGAAGGAGGCTACACCTTC. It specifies CASSSTGEGGYTF.

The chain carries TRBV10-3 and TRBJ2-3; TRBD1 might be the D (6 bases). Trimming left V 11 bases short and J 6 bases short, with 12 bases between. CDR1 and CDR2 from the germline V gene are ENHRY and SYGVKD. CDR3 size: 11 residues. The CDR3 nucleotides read TGTGCCGTGGACAGTGAGGATACGCAGTATTTT. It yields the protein CAVDSEDTQYF.

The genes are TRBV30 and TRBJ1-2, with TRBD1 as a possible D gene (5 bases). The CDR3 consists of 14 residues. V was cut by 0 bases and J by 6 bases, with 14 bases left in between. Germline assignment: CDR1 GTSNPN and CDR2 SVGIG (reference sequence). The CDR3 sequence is CAWSVLRGGNGYTF. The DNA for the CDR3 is TGTGCCTGGAGTGTCCTAAGGGGTGGGAATGGCTACACCTTC.

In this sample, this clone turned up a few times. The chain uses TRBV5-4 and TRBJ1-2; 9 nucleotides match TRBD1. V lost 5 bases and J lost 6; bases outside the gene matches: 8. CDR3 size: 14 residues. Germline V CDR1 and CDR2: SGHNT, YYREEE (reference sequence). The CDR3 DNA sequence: TGTGCCAGCAGAGCCGGGACAGGGTCTAATGGCTACACCTTC. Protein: CASRAGTGSNGYTF. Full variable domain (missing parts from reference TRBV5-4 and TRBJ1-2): ETGVTQSPTHLIKTRGQQVTLRCSSQSGHNTVSWYQQALGQGPQFIFQYYREEENGRGNFPPRFSGLQFPNYSSELNVNALELDDSALYLCASRAGTGSNGYTFGSGTRLTVV.

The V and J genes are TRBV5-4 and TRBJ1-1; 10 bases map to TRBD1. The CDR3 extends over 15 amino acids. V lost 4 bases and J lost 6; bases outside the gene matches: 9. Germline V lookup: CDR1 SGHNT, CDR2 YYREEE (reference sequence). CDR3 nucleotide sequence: TGTGCCAGCAGCCCCCGGACAGGGGGAAGCGCTGAAGCTTTCTTT. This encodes CASSPRTGGSAEAFF.

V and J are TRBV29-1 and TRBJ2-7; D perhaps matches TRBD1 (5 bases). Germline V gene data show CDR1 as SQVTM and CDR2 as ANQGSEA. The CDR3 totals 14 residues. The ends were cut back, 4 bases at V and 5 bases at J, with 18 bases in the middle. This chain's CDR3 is CSVGPRALENEQYF. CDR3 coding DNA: TGCAGCGTTGGACCCAGGGCGCTGGAAAACGAGCAGTACTTC.

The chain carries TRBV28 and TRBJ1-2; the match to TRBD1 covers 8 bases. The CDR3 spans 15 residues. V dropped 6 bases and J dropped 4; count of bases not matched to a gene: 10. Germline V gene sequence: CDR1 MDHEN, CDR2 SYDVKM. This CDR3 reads CASRPQGADAYGYTF. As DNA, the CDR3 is TGTGCCAGCAGACCTCAGGGGGCAGATGCCTATGGCTACACCTTC.

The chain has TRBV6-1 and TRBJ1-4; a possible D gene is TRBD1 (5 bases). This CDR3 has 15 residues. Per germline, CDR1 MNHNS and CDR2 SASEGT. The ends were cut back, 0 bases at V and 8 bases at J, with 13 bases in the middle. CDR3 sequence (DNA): TGTGCCAGCAGTGAAGCAGGGGTAGCAAACGAAAAACTGTTTTTT. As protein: CASSEAGVANEKLFF.

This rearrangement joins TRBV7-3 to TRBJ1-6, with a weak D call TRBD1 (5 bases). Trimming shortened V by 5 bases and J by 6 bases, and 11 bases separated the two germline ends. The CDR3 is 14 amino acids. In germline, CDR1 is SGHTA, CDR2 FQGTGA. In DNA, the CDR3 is TGTGCCAGCAGCGCCGGGACTACTAATTCACCCCTCCACTTT. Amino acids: CASSAGTTNSPLHF. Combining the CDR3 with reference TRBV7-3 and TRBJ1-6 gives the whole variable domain GAGVSQTPSNKVTEKGKYVELRCDPISGHTALYWYRQSLGQGPEFLIYFQGTGAADDSGLPNDRFFAVRPEGSVSTLKIQRTERGDSAVYLCASSAGTTNSPLHFGNGTRLTVT.

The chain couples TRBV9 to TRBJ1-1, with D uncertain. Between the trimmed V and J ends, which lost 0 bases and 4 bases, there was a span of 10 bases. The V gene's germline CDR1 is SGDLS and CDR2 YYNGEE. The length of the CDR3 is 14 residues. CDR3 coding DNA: TGTGCCAGCAGCGTAGACGGGGAGTTCACTGAAGCTTTCTTT. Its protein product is CASSVDGEFTEAFF.

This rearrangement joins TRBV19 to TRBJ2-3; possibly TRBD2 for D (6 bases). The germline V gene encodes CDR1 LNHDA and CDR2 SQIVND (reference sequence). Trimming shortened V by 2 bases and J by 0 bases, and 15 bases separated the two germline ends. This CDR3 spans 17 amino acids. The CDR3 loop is CASSILWAGRSTDTQYF. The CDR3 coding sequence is TGTGCCAGTAGTATACTGTGGGCGGGAAGGAGCACAGATACGCAGTATTTT.

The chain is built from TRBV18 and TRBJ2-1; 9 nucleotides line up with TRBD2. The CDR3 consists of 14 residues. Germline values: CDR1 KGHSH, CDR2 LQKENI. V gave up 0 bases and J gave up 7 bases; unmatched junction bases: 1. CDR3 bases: TGTGCCAGCTCACCACCGACTAGCGGAAATGAGCAGTTCTTC. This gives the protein CASSPPTSGNEQFF.

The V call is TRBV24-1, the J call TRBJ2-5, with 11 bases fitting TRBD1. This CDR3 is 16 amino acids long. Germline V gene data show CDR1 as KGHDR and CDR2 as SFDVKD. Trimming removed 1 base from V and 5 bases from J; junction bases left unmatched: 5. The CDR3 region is CATSDFSDRGRETQYF. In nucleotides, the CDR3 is TGTGCCACCAGTGATTTCTCGGACAGGGGGCGTGAGACCCAGTACTTC.

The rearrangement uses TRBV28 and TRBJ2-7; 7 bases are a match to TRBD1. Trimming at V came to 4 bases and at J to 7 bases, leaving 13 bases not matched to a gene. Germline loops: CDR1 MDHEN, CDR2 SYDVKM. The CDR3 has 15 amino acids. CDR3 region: CASSSIGGYGGEQYF. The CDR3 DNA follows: TGTGCCAGCAGTTCAATAGGGGGCTATGGGGGAGAGCAGTACTTC.

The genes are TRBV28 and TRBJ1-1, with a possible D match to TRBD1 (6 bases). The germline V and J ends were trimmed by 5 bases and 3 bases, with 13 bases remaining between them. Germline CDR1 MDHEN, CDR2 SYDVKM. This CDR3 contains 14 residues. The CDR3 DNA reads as TGTGCCAGCAGTCAGTCTCAGGGGCACACTGAAGCTTTCTTT. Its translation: CASSQSQGHTEAFF.

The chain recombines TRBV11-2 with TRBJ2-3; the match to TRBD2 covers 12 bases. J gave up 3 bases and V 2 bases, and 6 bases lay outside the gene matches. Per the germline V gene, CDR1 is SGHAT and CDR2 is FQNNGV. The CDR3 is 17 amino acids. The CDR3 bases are TGTGCCAGCAGCTTATTGACTAGCGGGAGTGGTACAGATACGCAGTATTTT. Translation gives CASSLLTSGSGTDTQYF.

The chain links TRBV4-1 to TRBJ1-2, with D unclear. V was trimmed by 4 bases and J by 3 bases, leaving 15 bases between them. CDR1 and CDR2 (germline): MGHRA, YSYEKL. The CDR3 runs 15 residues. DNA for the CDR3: TGCGCCAGCAGCCCAAAAAGTGTTGAGGACTATGGCTACACCTTC. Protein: CASSPKSVEDYGYTF.

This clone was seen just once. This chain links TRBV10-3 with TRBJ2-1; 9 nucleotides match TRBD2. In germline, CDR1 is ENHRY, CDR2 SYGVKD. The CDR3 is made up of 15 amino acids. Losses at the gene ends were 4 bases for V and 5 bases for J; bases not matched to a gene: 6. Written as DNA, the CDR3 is TGTGCCATCAGTGCCGTAGCGGGAGCCAACAATGAGCAGTTCTTC. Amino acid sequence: CAISAVAGANNEQFF.

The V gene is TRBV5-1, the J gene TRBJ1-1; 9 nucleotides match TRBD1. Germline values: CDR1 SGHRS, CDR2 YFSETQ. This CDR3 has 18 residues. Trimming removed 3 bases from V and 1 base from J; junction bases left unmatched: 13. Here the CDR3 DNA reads TGCGCCAGCAGCTCTTCGGGACAGGGAATAGTAGGGAACACTGAAGCTTTCTTT. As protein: CASSSSGQGIVGNTEAFF. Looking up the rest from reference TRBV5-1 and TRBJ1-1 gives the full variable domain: KAGVTQTPRYLIKTRGQQVTLSCSPISGHRSVSWYQQTPGQGLQFLFEYFSETQRNKGNFPGRFSGRQFSNSRSEMNVSTLELGDSALYLCASSSSGQGIVGNTEAFFGQGTRLTVV.

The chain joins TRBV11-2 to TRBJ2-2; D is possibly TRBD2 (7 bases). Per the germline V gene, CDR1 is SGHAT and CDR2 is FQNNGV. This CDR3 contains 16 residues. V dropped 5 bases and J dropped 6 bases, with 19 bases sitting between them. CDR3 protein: CASSRGARGFAGELFF. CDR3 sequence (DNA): TGTGCCAGCAGCCGGGGGGCTAGGGGTTTCGCCGGGGAGCTGTTTTTT.

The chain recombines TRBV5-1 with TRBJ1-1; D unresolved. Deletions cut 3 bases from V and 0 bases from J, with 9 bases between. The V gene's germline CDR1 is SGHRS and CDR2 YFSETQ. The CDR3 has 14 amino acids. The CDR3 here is CASSSAQVNTEAFF. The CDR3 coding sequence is TGCGCCAGCAGCTCCGCCCAGGTGAACACTGAAGCTTTCTTT.

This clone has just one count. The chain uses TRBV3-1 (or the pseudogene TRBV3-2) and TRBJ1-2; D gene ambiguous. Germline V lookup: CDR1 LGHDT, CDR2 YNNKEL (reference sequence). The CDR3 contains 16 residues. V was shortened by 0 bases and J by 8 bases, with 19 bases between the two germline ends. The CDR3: CASSQDYTRDRGGYTF. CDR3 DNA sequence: TGTGCCAGCAGCCAAGATTATACGAGAGACCGGGGAGGCTACACCTTC.

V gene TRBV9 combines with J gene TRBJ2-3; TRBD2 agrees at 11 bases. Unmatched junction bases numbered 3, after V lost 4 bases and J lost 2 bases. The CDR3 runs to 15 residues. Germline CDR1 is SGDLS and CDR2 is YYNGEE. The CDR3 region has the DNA TGTGCCAGCAGCCCGGGACTAGCGGACACAGATACGCAGTATTTT. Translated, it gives CASSPGLADTDTQYF.

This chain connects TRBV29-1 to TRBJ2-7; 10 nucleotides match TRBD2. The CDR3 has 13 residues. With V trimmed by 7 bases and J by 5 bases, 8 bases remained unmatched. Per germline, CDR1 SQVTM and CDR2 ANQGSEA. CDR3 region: CSGSKREGDEQYV. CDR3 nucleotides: TGCAGCGGATCTAAGCGGGAGGGCGACGAGCAGTACGTC.

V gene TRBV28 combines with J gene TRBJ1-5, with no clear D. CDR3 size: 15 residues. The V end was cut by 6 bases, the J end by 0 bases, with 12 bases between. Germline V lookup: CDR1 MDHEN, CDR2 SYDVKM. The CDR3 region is CASRSTPHSNQPQHF. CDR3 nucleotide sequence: TGTGCCAGCAGATCGACACCTCATAGCAATCAGCCCCAGCATTTT. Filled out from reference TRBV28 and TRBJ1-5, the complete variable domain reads DVKVTQSSRYLVKRTGEKVFLECVQDMDHENMFWYRQDPGLGLRLIYFSYDVKMKEKGDIPEGYSVSREKKERFSLILESASTNQTSMYLCASRSTPHSNQPQHFGDGTRLSIL.

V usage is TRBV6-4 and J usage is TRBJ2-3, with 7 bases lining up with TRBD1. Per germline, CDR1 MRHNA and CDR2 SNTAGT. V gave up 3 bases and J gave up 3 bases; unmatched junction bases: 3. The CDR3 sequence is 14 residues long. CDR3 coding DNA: TGTGCCAGCAGTGAAGGGGGCGGAACAGATACGCAGTATTTT. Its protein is CASSEGGGTDTQYF.

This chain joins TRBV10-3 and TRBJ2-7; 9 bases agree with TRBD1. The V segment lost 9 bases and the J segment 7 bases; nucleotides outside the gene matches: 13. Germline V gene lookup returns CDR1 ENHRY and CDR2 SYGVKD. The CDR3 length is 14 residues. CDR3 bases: TGTGCCATTTCCTCGGGGACAGGGCCGGGAGAGCAGTACGTC. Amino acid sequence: CAISSGTGPGEQYV.

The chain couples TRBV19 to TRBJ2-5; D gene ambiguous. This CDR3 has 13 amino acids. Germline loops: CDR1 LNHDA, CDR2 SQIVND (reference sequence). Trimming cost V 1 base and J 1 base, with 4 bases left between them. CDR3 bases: TGTGCCAGTAGTATAGCGAGCCAAGAGACCCAGTACTTC. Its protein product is CASSIASQETQYF.